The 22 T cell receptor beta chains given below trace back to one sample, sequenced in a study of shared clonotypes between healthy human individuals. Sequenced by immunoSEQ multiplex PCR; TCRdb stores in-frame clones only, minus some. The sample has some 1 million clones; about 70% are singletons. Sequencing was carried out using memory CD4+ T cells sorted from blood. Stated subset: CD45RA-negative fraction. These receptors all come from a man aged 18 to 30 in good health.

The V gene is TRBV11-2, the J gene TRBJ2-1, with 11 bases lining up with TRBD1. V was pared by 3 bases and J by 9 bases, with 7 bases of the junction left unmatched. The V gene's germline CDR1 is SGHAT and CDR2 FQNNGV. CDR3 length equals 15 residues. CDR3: CASSLWTGGGGEQFF. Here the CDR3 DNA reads TGTGCCAGCAGCTTGTGGACAGGGGGCGGAGGTGAGCAGTTCTTC.

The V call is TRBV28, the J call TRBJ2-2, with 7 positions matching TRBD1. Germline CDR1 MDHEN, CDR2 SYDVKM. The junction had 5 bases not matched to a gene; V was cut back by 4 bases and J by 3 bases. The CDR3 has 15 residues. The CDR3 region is CASSSRDRHTGELFF. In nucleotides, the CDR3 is TGTGCCAGCAGTTCCCGGGACAGACACACCGGGGAGCTGTTTTTT. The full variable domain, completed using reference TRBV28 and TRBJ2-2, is DVKVTQSSRYLVKRTGEKVFLECVQDMDHENMFWYRQDPGLGLRLIYFSYDVKMKEKGDIPEGYSVSREKKERFSLILESASTNQTSMYLCASSSRDRHTGELFFGEGSRLTVL.

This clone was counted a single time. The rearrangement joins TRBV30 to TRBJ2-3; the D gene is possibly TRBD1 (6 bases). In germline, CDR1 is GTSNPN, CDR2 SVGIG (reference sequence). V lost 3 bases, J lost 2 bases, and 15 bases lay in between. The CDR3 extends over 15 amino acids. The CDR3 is CAWRLQGLDTDTQYF. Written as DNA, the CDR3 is TGTGCCTGGAGATTACAGGGTTTGGACACAGATACGCAGTATTTT.

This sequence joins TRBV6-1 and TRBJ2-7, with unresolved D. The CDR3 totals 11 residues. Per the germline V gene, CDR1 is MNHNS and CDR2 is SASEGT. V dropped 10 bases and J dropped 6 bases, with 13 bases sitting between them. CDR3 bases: TGTGCCACCACCCGCGTCAGCGAGCAGTACTTC. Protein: CATTRVSEQYF.

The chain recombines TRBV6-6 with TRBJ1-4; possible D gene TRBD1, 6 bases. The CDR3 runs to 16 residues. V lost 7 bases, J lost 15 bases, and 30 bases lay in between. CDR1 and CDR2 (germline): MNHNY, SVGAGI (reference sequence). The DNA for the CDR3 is TGTGCCAGCACCTCGCCCGTGGCAGGGGCTACCGTGGGGTTGTTTTTT. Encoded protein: CASTSPVAGATVGLFF.

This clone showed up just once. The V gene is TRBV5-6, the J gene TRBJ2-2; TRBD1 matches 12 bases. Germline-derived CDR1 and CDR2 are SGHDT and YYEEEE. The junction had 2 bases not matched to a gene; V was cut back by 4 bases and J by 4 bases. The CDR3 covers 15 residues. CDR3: CASSRDRGLTGELFF. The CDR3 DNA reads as TGTGCCAGCAGCCGGGACAGGGGGCTCACCGGGGAGCTGTTTTTT.

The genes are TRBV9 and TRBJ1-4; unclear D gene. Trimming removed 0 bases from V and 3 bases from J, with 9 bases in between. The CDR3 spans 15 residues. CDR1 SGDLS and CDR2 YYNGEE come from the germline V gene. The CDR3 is CASSVGFLANEKLFF. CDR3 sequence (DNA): TGTGCCAGCAGCGTAGGATTCCTCGCTAATGAAAAACTGTTTTTT.

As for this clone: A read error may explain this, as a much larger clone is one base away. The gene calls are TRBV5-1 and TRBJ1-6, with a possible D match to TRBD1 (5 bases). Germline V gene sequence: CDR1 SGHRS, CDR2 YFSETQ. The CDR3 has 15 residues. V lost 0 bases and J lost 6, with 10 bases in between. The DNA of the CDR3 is TGCGCCAGCAGCTTGGCCCAGGGAGGTAATTCACCCCTCCACTTT. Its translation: CASSLAQGGNSPLHF.

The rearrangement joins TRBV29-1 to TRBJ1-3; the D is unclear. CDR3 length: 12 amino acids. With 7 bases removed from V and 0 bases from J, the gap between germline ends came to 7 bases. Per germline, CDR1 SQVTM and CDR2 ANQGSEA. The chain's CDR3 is CSAGSSGNTIYF. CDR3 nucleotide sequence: TGCAGCGCCGGCAGCTCTGGAAACACCATATATTTT.

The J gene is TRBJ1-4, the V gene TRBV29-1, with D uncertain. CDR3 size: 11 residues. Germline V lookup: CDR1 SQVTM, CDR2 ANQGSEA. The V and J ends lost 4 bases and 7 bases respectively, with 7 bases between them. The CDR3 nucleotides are TGCAGCGTTGTCCGGGGTGAAAAACTGTTTTTT. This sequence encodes CSVVRGEKLFF.

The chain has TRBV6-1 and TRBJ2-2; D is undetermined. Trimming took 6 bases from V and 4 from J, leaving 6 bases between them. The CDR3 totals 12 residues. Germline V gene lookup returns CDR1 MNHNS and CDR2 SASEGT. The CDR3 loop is CASRGGTGELFF. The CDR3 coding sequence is TGTGCCAGCAGGGGTGGCACCGGGGAGCTGTTTTTT.

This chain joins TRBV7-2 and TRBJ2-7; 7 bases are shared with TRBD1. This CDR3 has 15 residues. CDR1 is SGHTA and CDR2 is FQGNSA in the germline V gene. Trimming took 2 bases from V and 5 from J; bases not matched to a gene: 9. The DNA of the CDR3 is TGTGCCAGCAGCTTACCGGGACAGCGACTTAACGAGCAGTACTTC. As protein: CASSLPGQRLNEQYF.

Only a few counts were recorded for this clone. Here the CDR3 DNA reads TGTGCCAGCAGCCCCGGACAGGGGATTGTTGGAAACACCATATATTTT. Translated, it gives CASSPGQGIVGNTIYF. J is TRBJ1-3 and V is TRBV11-2; 9 bases are shared with TRBD1. V dropped 5 bases and J dropped 3; count of bases not matched to a gene: 8. The CDR3 is 16 residues long. Per germline, CDR1 SGHAT and CDR2 FQNNGV.

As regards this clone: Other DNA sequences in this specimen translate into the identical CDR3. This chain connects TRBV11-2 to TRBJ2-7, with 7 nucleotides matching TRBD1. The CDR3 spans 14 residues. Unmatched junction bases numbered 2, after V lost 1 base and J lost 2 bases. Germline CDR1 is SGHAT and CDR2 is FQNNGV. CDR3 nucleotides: TGTGCCAGCAGCTTAGGGACAGGCCCCTACGAGCAGTACTTC. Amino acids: CASSLGTGPYEQYF.

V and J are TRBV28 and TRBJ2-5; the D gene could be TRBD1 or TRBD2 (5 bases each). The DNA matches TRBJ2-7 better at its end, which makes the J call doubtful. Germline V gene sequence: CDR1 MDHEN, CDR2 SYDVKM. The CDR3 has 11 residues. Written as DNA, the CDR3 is TGTGCCAGCAAGGGACCCCACGAGCAGTACTTC. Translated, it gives CASKGPHEQYF.

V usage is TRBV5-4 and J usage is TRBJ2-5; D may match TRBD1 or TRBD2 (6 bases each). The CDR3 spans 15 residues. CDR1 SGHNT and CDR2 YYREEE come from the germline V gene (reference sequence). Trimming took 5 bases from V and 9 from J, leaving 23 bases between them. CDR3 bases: TGTGCCAGCAGGCACACGGCGGGGCCTCCAGGGGCCCAGTACTTC. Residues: CASRHTAGPPGAQYF.

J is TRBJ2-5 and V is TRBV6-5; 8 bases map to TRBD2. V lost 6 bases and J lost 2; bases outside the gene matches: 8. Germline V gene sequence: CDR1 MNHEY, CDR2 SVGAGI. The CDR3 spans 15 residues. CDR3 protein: CASRSKSGGQETQYF. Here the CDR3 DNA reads TGTGCCAGCAGGTCGAAAAGCGGGGGACAAGAGACCCAGTACTTC.

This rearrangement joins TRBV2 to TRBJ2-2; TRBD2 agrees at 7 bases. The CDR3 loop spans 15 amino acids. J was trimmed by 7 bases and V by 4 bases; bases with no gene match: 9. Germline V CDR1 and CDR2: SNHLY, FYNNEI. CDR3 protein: CASSVERGGNGELFF. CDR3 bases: TGTGCCAGCAGTGTCGAGCGGGGAGGCAACGGGGAGCTGTTTTTT.

The CDR3 region is CSVATGTTSYNEQFF. CDR3 bases: TGCAGCGTGGCTACCGGGACTACCTCCTACAATGAGCAGTTCTTC. The chain has TRBV29-1 and TRBJ2-1; 7 bases are a match to TRBD2. J was trimmed by 0 bases and V by 6 bases; bases with no gene match: 8. Germline assignment: CDR1 SQVTM and CDR2 ANQGSEA. This CDR3 comprises 15 residues.

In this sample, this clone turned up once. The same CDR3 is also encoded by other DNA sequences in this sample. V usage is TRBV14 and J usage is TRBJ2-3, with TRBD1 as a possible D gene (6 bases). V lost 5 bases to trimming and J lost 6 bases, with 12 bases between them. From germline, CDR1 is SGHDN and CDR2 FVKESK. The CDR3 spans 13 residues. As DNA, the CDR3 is TGTGCCAGCAGCTACCAGGGGACGGATACGCAGTATTTT. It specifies CASSYQGTDTQYF.

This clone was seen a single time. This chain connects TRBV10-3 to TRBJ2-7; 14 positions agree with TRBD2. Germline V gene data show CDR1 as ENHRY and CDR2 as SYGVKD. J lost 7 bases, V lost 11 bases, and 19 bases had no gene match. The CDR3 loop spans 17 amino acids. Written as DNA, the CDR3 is TGTGCCTCTTTACCGGGACTAGCGGGGGTCCCCGGGGGGGAGCAGTACTTC. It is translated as CASLPGLAGVPGGEQYF.

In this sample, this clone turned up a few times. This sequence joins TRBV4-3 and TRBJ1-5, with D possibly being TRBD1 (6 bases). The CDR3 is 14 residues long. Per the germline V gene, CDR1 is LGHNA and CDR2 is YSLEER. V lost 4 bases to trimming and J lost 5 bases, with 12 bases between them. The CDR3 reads CASSRDRGDQPQHF. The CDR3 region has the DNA TGCGCCAGCAGCCGCGATAGGGGGGATCAGCCCCAGCATTTT.